This T cell receptor beta chain was sequenced during a study of CD8 T cells in Susac syndrome. General study results and limits: As the study acknowledged, the number of individuals who were part of its TCR sequencing and HLA analysis was relatively small.

After extraction with the RNeasy kit, about 0.5 to 1 ug of the RNA was reverse transcribed using random hexamers. Amplification of TCR beta CDR3 spanned 54 Vbeta and 13 Jbeta via immunoSEQ multiplex PCR. TCRdb recomputed calls from the immunoSEQ multiplex PCR reads with MiXCR, one row per CDR3 protein. The data show a few hundred thousand distinct CDR3 sequences, with 70% to 90% seen just once and less than 0.2% held by the top ten. Included as multiple sclerosis controls were treatment-naive patients who had stable or active relapsing-remitting disease. Negative isolation yielded CD4+ and CD8+ T cells, and FACS enriched TEMRA cells. This clonotype was detected only a few times. Its target is not known. The CDR3 sequence is 13 residues long. Germline lookup yields CDR1 SEHNR and CDR2 FQNEAQ (reference sequence). Between the trimmed V and J ends, which lost 5 bases and 6 bases, there was a span of 13 bases.

Sequencing input: CD8+ T cells from PBMCs. The sequence was collected from a human donor with multiple sclerosis. The chain is built from TRBV7-9 and TRBJ1-2, with D perhaps TRBD1 (5 bases). The CDR3 DNA sequence: TGTGCCAGCAGCCCCCCCAGGGAACATGGCTACACCTTC. It translates to CASSPPREHGYTF.